These 4 T cell receptor beta chains came from one sample sequenced in a study of shared clonotypes between healthy human individuals. Profiled with immunoSEQ multiplex PCR; TCRdb holds only in-frame clones, not every one. This sample has roughly 1.5 million clones, with 98% found just once. Material for sequencing was naive CD4+ T cells sorted from blood. Described subset: CD45RA+ positively selected. These receptors all come from a man younger than 45 in good health.

The chain links TRBV5-1 to TRBJ1-3; D gene ambiguous. Germline lookup yields CDR1 SGHRS and CDR2 YFSETQ. Trimming pared 0 bases from V and 0 bases from J, leaving 10 bases between. This CDR3 has 16 residues. CDR3 residues: CASSLEGPSSGNTIYF. The CDR3 coding sequence is TGCGCCAGCAGCTTGGAGGGCCCTTCCTCTGGAAACACCATATATTTT.

The chain uses TRBV5-1 and TRBJ2-7; 10 nucleotides align to TRBD2. V was pared by 3 bases and J by 5 bases, with 32 bases of the junction left unmatched. The CDR3 has 23 amino acids. The germline V gene encodes CDR1 SGHRS and CDR2 YFSETQ. Here the CDR3 DNA reads TGCGCCAGCAGCTCACGTCCCGGGCCAGCCATCTCAGGGGGAGCGGGAGGGAGGCACGAGCAGTACTTC. Translating gives CASSSRPGPAISGGAGGRHEQYF.

This sequence joins TRBV10-2 and TRBJ2-3; TRBD2 matches at 11 bases. The V segment lost 6 bases and the J segment 2 bases; nucleotides outside the gene matches: 7. The germline V gene encodes CDR1 WSHSY and CDR2 SAAADI. The CDR3 is made up of 16 amino acids. Here the CDR3 reads CASSFGLAGYTDTQYF. DNA of the CDR3: TGCGCCAGCAGCTTTGGACTAGCGGGCTACACAGATACGCAGTATTTT.

This rearrangement joins TRBV18 to TRBJ2-1, with 8 nucleotides matching TRBD2. Losses at the gene ends were 6 bases for V and 0 bases for J; bases not matched to a gene: 7. Germline V gives CDR1 KGHSH, CDR2 LQKENI. The CDR3 is 16 residues long. The DNA of the CDR3 is TGTGCCAGCTCCCGGGGGGGCAGCAGCTCCTACAATGAGCAGTTCTTC. This codes for CASSRGGSSSYNEQFF. Variable domain in full (rest from reference TRBV18 and TRBJ2-1): NAGVMQNPRHLVRRRGQEARLRCSPMKGHSHVYWYRQLPEEGLKFMVYLQKENIIDESGMPKERFSAEFPKEGPSILRIQQVVRGDSAAYFCASSRGGSSSYNEQFFGPGTRLTVL.